This TCR beta chain was identified in a study of blood T cells in healthy people across ages. Whole-study results and caveats: Unknown CMV status may confound age-related changes in expanded clones. Age brought a roughly linear fall in TCR beta diversity measured per million T cells.

This clonotype has ten or more counts. Antigen: not known. CDR3 length: 12 amino acids. Germline assignment: CDR1 DFQATT and CDR2 SNEGSKA (reference sequence). The germline V and J ends were trimmed by 7 bases and 2 bases, with 12 bases remaining between them. A second PCR, run for roughly 7 to 11 cycles, used a sample-barcoded 5' primer plus a J-beta primer mix. TCRdb recomputed calls from the 5' RACE reads with MiXCR, one row per CDR3 protein. This table has roughly 640,000 distinct CDR3 sequences, about 30% appearing once. Each sample gave at least 7 million isolated PBMCs. The chain is built from TRBV20-1 and TRBJ2-7; D is possibly TRBD1 (6 bases). The sequenced material came from blood. This clonotype originated in a woman over 75 in good health. DNA of the CDR3: TGCAGTGTACGAGGGGGACCCTACGAGCAGTACTTC. Translation: CSVRGGPYEQYF.